Each of the 6 T cell receptor beta chains below was sequenced from the same sample in a study of cytomegalovirus exposure and HLA in healthy donors. The study ran its PCR with 60 Vbeta and 13 Jbeta primers. Assay used: immunoSEQ multiplex PCR; TCRdb lists only in-frame clones, some missing. This sample yields about 34,000 clones, of which about 80% are seen a single time; roughly 10% belongs to the top ten. Sequencing input: PBMCs. These receptors were collected from a woman between 18 and 30 years old in good health and CMV-seropositive.

The chain has TRBV19 and TRBJ1-1, with 9 bases identical to TRBD1. Unmatched junction bases numbered 5, after V lost 3 bases and J lost 3 bases. Germline CDR1 and CDR2: LNHDA and SQIVND (reference sequence). The length of the CDR3 is 15 residues. The CDR3 bases are TGTGCCAGTAGTATTACGGGACAGGGACACACTGAAGCTTTCTTT. This codes for CASSITGQGHTEAFF.

This chain uses TRBV7-3 with TRBJ2-2; 11 bases are a match to TRBD1. V lost 2 bases to trimming and J lost 6 bases; unmatched junction nucleotides: 2. The germline V gene has CDR1 SGHTA and CDR2 FQGTGA. This CDR3 is 15 amino acids long. The CDR3 spells CASSLGQGASGELFF. The CDR3, as DNA: TGTGCCAGCAGCTTAGGACAGGGGGCTTCCGGGGAGCTGTTTTTT.

This chain connects TRBV25-1 to TRBJ1-1; 10 nucleotides line up with TRBD1. V gave up 7 bases and J gave up 10 bases; unmatched junction bases: 3. Germline CDR1 and CDR2: MGHDK and SYGVNS. The CDR3 totals 11 residues. CDR3 protein: CASNRTGGAFF. CDR3 nucleotides: TGTGCCAGCAATCGGACAGGGGGAGCTTTCTTT.

The rearrangement joins TRBV28 to TRBJ2-7, with D unclear. The CDR3 contains 15 residues. The V gene's germline CDR1 is MDHEN and CDR2 SYDVKM. V lost 5 bases and J lost 3, with 17 bases in between. This chain's CDR3 is CASSNGLWALYEQYF. For the CDR3, the DNA is TGTGCCAGCAGTAATGGATTGTGGGCGCTCTACGAGCAGTACTTC.

This chain connects TRBV6-6 to TRBJ2-5; a weak D match, TRBD1 (5 bases). The CDR3 covers 10 residues. Trimming left V 8 bases short and J 9 bases short, with 10 bases between. Germline CDR1 is MNHNY and CDR2 is SVGAGI (reference sequence). The CDR3 sequence: CASRSRAQYF. The CDR3 coding sequence is TGTGCCAGCCGCTCCAGGGCCCAGTACTTC.

The V and J genes are TRBV27 and TRBJ2-7, with 8 bases matching TRBD1. Trimming took 7 bases from V and 3 from J; bases not matched to a gene: 8. The CDR3 spans 14 residues. Germline V CDR1 and CDR2: MNHEY, SMNVEV (reference sequence). The chain's CDR3 is CASKEPGGLYEQYF. CDR3 in DNA: TGTGCCAGCAAGGAGCCAGGGGGCCTCTACGAGCAGTACTTC.